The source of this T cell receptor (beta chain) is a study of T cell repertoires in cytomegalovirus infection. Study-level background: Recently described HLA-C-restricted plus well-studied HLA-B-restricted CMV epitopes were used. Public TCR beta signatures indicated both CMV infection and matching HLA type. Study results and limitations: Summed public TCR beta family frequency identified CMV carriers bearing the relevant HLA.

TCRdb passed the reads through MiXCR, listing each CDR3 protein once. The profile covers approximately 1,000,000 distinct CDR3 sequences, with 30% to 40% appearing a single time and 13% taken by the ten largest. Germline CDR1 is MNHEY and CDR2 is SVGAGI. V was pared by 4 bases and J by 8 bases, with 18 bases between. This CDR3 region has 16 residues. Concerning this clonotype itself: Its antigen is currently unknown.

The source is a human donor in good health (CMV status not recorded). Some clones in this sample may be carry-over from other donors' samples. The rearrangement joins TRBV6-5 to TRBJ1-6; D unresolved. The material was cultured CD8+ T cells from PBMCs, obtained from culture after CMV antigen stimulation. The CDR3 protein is CASSFTVERAYSPLHF. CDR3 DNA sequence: TGTGCCAGCAGTTTTACGGTCGAAAGGGCCTATTCACCCCTCCACTTT.